This is a list of T cell receptor beta chains from one sample in a study of cytomegalovirus exposure and HLA in healthy donors. Sequenced by immunoSEQ multiplex PCR; TCRdb stores in-frame clones only, minus some. Here the sample spans about 140,000 clones, almost 85% being singletons. Input material: PBMCs. The receptors shown here come from a woman aged 60-75 years in good health and CMV-seropositive. The CDR3 runs from the conserved cysteine through the conserved F or W. Each record gives: J gene, D gene, clone size, V gene, CDR3 DNA, CDR3 protein. The D gene is left open where the match is weak. Clone size appears in some rows only: once, few, many, or a class for an expanded clone.

TRBJ2-1,-,-,TRBV4-3,TGCGCCAGCAGCCAGGGACTCTACAATGAGCAGTTCTTC,CASSQGLYNEQFF
TRBJ1-5,TRBD1,once,TRBV6-5,TGTGCCAGCAGTCCAGGGGGAAATCAGCCCCAGCATTTT,CASSPGGNQPQHF
TRBJ2-7,-,-,TRBV19,TGTGCCAGTAGCCGTCTACAGCCCTCCTACGAGCAGTACTTC,CASSRLQPSYEQYF
TRBJ1-1,-,-,TRBV28,TGTGCCAGCAGTTGGGCTCGACAGGCGGGGAACACTGAAGCTTTCTTT,CASSWARQAGNTEAFF
TRBJ1-1,TRBD1,-,TRBV29-1,TGTAGCGTTCTTAGCAGGGGGCGAACTGAAGCTTTCTTT,CSVLSRGRTEAFF
TRBJ2-1,-,-,TRBV4-1,TGCGCCAGCAGCCAAGAGGCCAATGAGCAGTTCTTC,CASSQEANEQFF
TRBJ1-1,-,few,TRBV5-1,TGCGCCAGCAGCTTGGGACAGACGAACACTGAAGCTTTCTTT,CASSLGQTNTEAFF
TRBJ2-1,TRBD2,-,TRBV6-5,TGTGCCAGCAGTTGGACTATTGCGGGAGGAAACAATGAGCAGTTCTTC,CASSWTIAGGNNEQFF
TRBJ2-1,TRBD2,-,TRBV27,TGTGCCAGCAGTCCCCTCGGACTAGGAACTTCGGATGAGCAGTTCTTC,CASSPLGLGTSDEQFF
TRBJ2-3,TRBD2,-,TRBV9,TGTGCCAGCAGCGAGGGGACTAGCGGGAGGGCCTTAGATACGCAGTATTTT,CASSEGTSGRALDTQYF
TRBJ2-5,-,-,TRBV18,TGTGCCAGCTCACCACCGGGCCAGAGAGAGACCCAGTACTTC,CASSPPGQRETQYF
TRBJ1-2,TRBD1,-,TRBV6-6,TGTGCCAGCAGGGAAACAGGGGGCGATGGCTACACCTTC,CASRETGGDGYTF
TRBJ2-2,-,-,TRBV7-2,TGTGCCAGCAGCTTTTCCCAAGCGGTAGCCGGGGAGCTGTTTTTT,CASSFSQAVAGELFF
TRBJ1-1,-,-,TRBV6-5,TGTGCCAGCAGTTACGAAGGGAGGGCGGACACTGAAGCTTTCTTT,CASSYEGRADTEAFF
TRBJ2-7,TRBD1,-,TRBV5-4,TGTGCCAGCAGCTTTCCGGGACAGGGTAACGAGCAGTACTTC,CASSFPGQGNEQYF
TRBJ2-7,-,few,TRBV6-1,TGTGCCAGCAGCGAACAGTACGAGCAGTACTTC,CASSEQYEQYF
TRBJ2-7,TRBD1,-,TRBV15,TGTGCCACCAGCAGAGATGGGACAGGGGTCTACGAGCAGTACTTC,CATSRDGTGVYEQYF
TRBJ1-2,-,once,TRBV28,TGTGCCACTCGTCACAGCAGCAACTATGGCTACACCTTC,CATRHSSNYGYTF
TRBJ2-1,TRBD2,-,TRBV5-6,TGTGCCAGCAGCTTGGATAGGGGACTAGACAGCAGTGAGCAGTTCTTC,CASSLDRGLDSSEQFF
TRBJ2-1,TRBD1,once,TRBV5-1,TGCGCCAGCAGCCCGGGACAGAGCTCCTACAATGAGCAGTTCTTC,CASSPGQSSYNEQFF
TRBJ2-4,TRBD1,-,TRBV19,TGTGCCTGCTCGAACAGGGGAGAGCTAGCCAAAAACATTCAGTACTTC,CACSNRGELAKNIQYF
TRBJ2-4,-,-,TRBV7-9,TGTGCCAGCACCGACCTAGGAGGGCCCAAAAACATTCAGTACTTC,CASTDLGGPKNIQYF
TRBJ2-1,-,-,TRBV4-1,TGCGCCAGCAGCCAGGCGATCGAATTAGCGGTTAACAATGAGCAGTTCTTC,CASSQAIELAVNNEQFF
TRBJ2-1,-,-,TRBV7-6,TGTGCCAGCAGCACCCGGGGCGGGAACAATGAGCAGTTCTTC,CASSTRGGNNEQFF
TRBJ1-1,-,-,TRBV30,TGTGCCTGGAGTGTAGAGCAAAACACTGAAGCTTTCTTT,CAWSVEQNTEAFF
TRBJ2-7,TRBD2,-,TRBV19,TGTGCCAGTAGTTCGGGGGGGCCACCGGATCCTAGCTCCTACGAGCAGTACTTC,CASSSGGPPDPSSYEQYF
TRBJ1-2,-,-,TRBV6-5,TGTGCCAGCAGTTCTACAGAGCTCTATGGCTACACCTTC,CASSSTELYGYTF
TRBJ2-4,-,-,TRBV2,TGTGCCAGCAGTGTTGACAGGTCCCAAAACATTCAGTACTTC,CASSVDRSQNIQYF
TRBJ1-1,-,-,TRBV12-1,TGTGCCAGCAGCTGCACAGGAAAGAACACTGAAGCTTTCTTT,CASSCTGKNTEAFF
TRBJ2-1,-,-,TRBV12-5,TGTGCTAGTGGTTTGATTGGACTCCTTTACAATGAGCAGTTCTTC,CASGLIGLLYNEQFF
TRBJ2-1,-,once,TRBV29-1,TGCAGCGTTGTTCTGAGACTAGGGTACAATGGGCAGTTCTTC,CSVVLRLGYNGQFF
TRBJ1-2,-,-,TRBV6-5,TGTGCCAGCAGTACGGGGAGGAATGGCTACACCTTC,CASSTGRNGYTF
TRBJ1-1,-,once,TRBV29-1,TGCAGCGTTGAGCCCGCACAGTTTCCTAACACTGAAGCTTTCTTT,CSVEPAQFPNTEAFF
TRBJ2-3,-,-,TRBV11-2,TGTGCCAGCAGACGAGACACCTATACCACAGATACGCAGTATTTT,CASRRDTYTTDTQYF
TRBJ1-2,TRBD1,-,TRBV25-1,TGTGCCAGCAGTGGACAGGGAGCTAACTATGGCTACACCTTC,CASSGQGANYGYTF
TRBJ2-7,-,-,TRBV7-2,TGTGCCAGCAGCTCTCCGGACAGTCTCTCCTACGAGCAGTACTTC,CASSSPDSLSYEQYF
TRBJ1-2,TRBD1,-,TRBV28,TGTGCCAGCAGTTCCGGACAGGGGGCTCTAGATGGCTACACCTTC,CASSSGQGALDGYTF
TRBJ2-1,-,-,TRBV7-2,TGTGCCAGCAGCCCAGTGGGGGAGGCCCCCTACAATGAGCAGTTCTTC,CASSPVGEAPYNEQFF
TRBJ2-3,TRBD2,-,TRBV29-1,TGCAGCGCGAAGGCCTTGGGACTAGCGGGATCGGGGCAAGATTTT,CSAKALGLAGSGQDF
TRBJ2-7,TRBD1,-,TRBV2,TGTGCCAGCAGTACGACAGGGCATTTCTCCTACGAGCAGTACTTC,CASSTTGHFSYEQYF
TRBJ2-2,TRBD2,-,TRBV25-1,TGTGCCAGCAGTGTTCTAGCGGGAGGCGGGGAGCTGTTTTTT,CASSVLAGGGELFF
TRBJ2-2,-,-,TRBV29-1,TGCAGCGGCGACTCAGAGGGAGGGGAGCTGTTTTTT,CSGDSEGGELFF
TRBJ2-5,-,-,TRBV11-3,TGTGCCAGCAGCTTAGGGCAGCGGATGGTGTGGACCCAGTACTTC,CASSLGQRMVWTQYF
TRBJ2-2,-,-,TRBV19,TGTGCCAGTAGTACAGGGTTTGACGGGGAGCTGTTTTTT,CASSTGFDGELFF
TRBJ2-1,-,-,TRBV9,TGTGCCAGCAGCGGGGGCAGGGGCGACATCACCAGCTCCTACAATGAGCAGTTCTTC,CASSGGRGDITSSYNEQFF
TRBJ1-1,-,few,TRBV7-9,TGTGCCAGCAGCTTTCCAACGGGGGGCGCTTCCGAAGCTTTCTTT,CASSFPTGGASEAFF
TRBJ2-3,TRBD2,-,TRBV10-2,TGCGCCAGCAGGACTAGCGGCACAGATACGCAGTATTTT,CASRTSGTDTQYF
TRBJ2-5,TRBD1,-,TRBV27,TGTGCCAGCAGTTTAGACCGGGACAGTGAAGAGCAGTACTTC,CASSLDRDSEEQYF
TRBJ2-5,-,-,TRBV29-1,TGCAGCGTTGAGCGGGCTGGAGAGACCCAGTACTTC,CSVERAGETQYF